Shown below are 10 T cell receptor beta chains from a single sample sequenced in a study of T cells after yellow fever vaccination. MiXCR, applied by TCRdb to the 5' RACE reads, yields one record per CDR3 protein. The data contain around 310,000 distinct CDR3 sequences, 8.7% of them seen just once; the ten biggest clones take up roughly 18%. The sequencing used PBMCs, collected on the day of the first yellow fever vaccination. Receptors were obtained from a man younger than 30 who received the YFV17D yellow fever vaccine.

This clonotype was recorded at least ten times. This chain uses TRBV5-1 with TRBJ2-1; tentative D call: TRBD1 (5 bases). Per germline, CDR1 SGHRS and CDR2 YFSETQ. The CDR3 sequence is 15 residues long. V lost 4 bases and J 2 bases, leaving 13 bases between the germline ends. The CDR3 protein is CASSPRASPYNEQFF. The CDR3, as DNA: TGCGCCAGCAGCCCCAGGGCCAGTCCCTACAATGAGCAGTTCTTC.

This clonotype was detected only a few times. V usage is TRBV5-1 and J usage is TRBJ2-5; 8 nucleotides line up with TRBD1. This CDR3 comprises 16 residues. The V gene's germline CDR1 is SGHRS and CDR2 YFSETQ. The J segment lost 9 bases and the V segment lost 4 bases, leaving 17 bases of the junction unmatched. The CDR3 nucleotides read TGCGCCAGCAGCCCGGGGACAGGCCCCTCCGGTTCGGCCCAGTACTTC. Its translation: CASSPGTGPSGSAQYF.

The gene calls are TRBV7-2 and TRBJ2-3, with a weak D call TRBD2 (6 bases). V lost 2 bases, J lost 8 bases, and 14 bases lay in between. The CDR3 is 14 residues long. Germline V gene lookup returns CDR1 SGHTA and CDR2 FQGNSA. The CDR3 DNA sequence: TGTGCCAGCAGCTTATGGGACTCCTCCCCTACGCAGTATTTT. Residues: CASSLWDSSPTQYF. Full variable domain (rest looked up from reference TRBV7-2 and TRBJ2-3): GAGVSQSPSNKVTEKGKDVELRCDPISGHTALYWYRQSLGQGLEFLIYFQGNSAPDKSGLPSDRFSAERTGGSVSTLTIQRTQQEDSAVYLCASSLWDSSPTQYFGPGTRLTVL.

There are a few counts of this clonotype. The chain couples TRBV4-1 to TRBJ2-1; 7 bases match TRBD1. CDR3 length: 16 amino acids. The germline V gene encodes CDR1 MGHRA and CDR2 YSYEKL. V lost 0 bases and J lost 2; bases outside the gene matches: 4. CDR3 sequence: CASSQDLGGAYNEQFF. CDR3 in DNA: TGCGCCAGCAGCCAAGATCTAGGGGGCGCCTACAATGAGCAGTTCTTC.

This clonotype was detected many times. V is TRBV12-3 or TRBV12-4 and J is TRBJ2-3; weak D call: TRBD1 (5 bases). V dropped 7 bases and J dropped 2 bases, with 7 bases sitting between them. This CDR3 has 12 amino acids. In DNA form, the CDR3 reads TGTGCCAGCACCAGGGACACAGATACGCAGTATTTT. Translated, it gives CASTRDTDTQYF.

The rearrangement uses TRBV12-3 or TRBV12-4 and TRBJ2-2, with TRBD2 matching 9 bases. The junction had 3 bases not matched to a gene; V was cut back by 2 bases and J by 8 bases. The CDR3 covers 14 residues. The CDR3 region has the DNA TGTGCCAGCAGTTTACGTCTAGCGGGGGGGGAGCTGTTTTTT. Residues: CASSLRLAGGELFF.

This clonotype was detected only a few times. This chain connects TRBV20-1 to TRBJ1-1; D is perhaps TRBD1 (6 bases). The germline gives CDR1 DFQATT, CDR2 SNEGSKA (reference sequence). Trimming pared 5 bases from V and 3 bases from J, leaving 13 bases between. The CDR3 has 13 amino acids. CDR3 in DNA: TGCAGTGCTCCGGTACAGGGCTACACTGAAGCTTTCTTT. It specifies CSAPVQGYTEAFF.

This clonotype was seen a few times. The chain carries TRBV12-3 or TRBV12-4 and TRBJ1-2, with D unresolved. The CDR3 loop spans 13 amino acids. V dropped 4 bases and J dropped 4 bases, with 10 bases sitting between them. The DNA for the CDR3 is TGTGCCAGCAGTTCAGGATCTACCTATGGCTACACCTTC. Translating it yields CASSSGSTYGYTF.

This clonotype was observed at least ten times. The chain carries TRBV20-1 and TRBJ2-3; 14 bases agree with TRBD2. Germline V gene data show CDR1 as DFQATT and CDR2 as SNEGSKA (reference sequence). This CDR3 has 15 amino acids. With 3 bases clipped from V and 2 bases from J, the junction kept 1 base outside the gene matches. CDR3 protein: CSARGLAGATDTQYF. The CDR3 bases are TGCAGTGCTAGGGGACTAGCGGGGGCCACAGATACGCAGTATTTT.

This clonotype has a count of ten or more. The chain is built from TRBV20-1 and TRBJ1-5; D ambiguous. This CDR3 is 12 amino acids long. V lost 5 bases to trimming and J lost 6 bases, with 11 bases between them. CDR1 and CDR2 (germline): DFQATT, SNEGSKA (reference sequence). The DNA of the CDR3 is TGCAGTGCTGTGGAGGGCCCTCAGCCCCAGCATTTT. Its translation: CSAVEGPQPQHF.